Presented here are 12 T cell receptor beta chains from one specimen sequenced in a study of cytomegalovirus exposure and HLA in healthy donors. Primers: 60 Vbeta forward and 13 Jbeta reverse. Clones were sequenced by immunoSEQ multiplex PCR, and TCRdb holds only the in-frame ones, with some missing. The sample includes 82,000 or so clones, around 76% of them seen just once. The specimen sequenced was PBMCs. These receptors were collected from a woman between 45 and 65 years old in good health and CMV-seropositive.

This chain connects TRBV29-1 to TRBJ1-2; D not certain. Trimming pared 3 bases from V and 5 bases from J, leaving 13 bases between. Germline CDR1 reads SQVTM; CDR2 reads ANQGSEA. The CDR3 extends over 13 amino acids. DNA for the CDR3: TGCAGCGTTGATGATCCCCTCGGGTATGGCTACACCTTC. This encodes CSVDDPLGYGYTF.

J is TRBJ2-1 and V is TRBV15; 7 positions agree with TRBD2. From germline, CDR1 is LNHNV and CDR2 YYDKDF (reference sequence). V was pared by 1 base and J by 0 bases, with 9 bases of the junction left unmatched. The CDR3 consists of 18 residues. The DNA for the CDR3 is TGTGCCACCAGCAGAGGGGAGGGTACATTTAGCTCCTACAATGAGCAGTTCTTC. Its protein is CATSRGEGTFSSYNEQFF.

V and J are TRBV6-1 and TRBJ2-1; no definite D call. Between the trimmed V and J ends, which lost 1 base and 12 bases, there was a span of 13 bases. Per the germline V gene, CDR1 is MNHNS and CDR2 is SASEGT. CDR3 length: 13 amino acids. CDR3 amino acids: CASSEVLRGWQFF. In DNA, the CDR3 is TGTGCCAGCAGTGAAGTCCTGAGAGGTTGGCAGTTCTTC.

This sequence joins TRBV11-2 and TRBJ2-7; 7 bases map to TRBD2. The CDR3 runs 14 residues. In germline, CDR1 is SGHAT, CDR2 FQNNGV. J gave up 7 bases and V 2 bases, and 8 bases lay outside the gene matches. CDR3: CASSLIVGAGEQYF. The CDR3 DNA is TGTGCCAGCAGCTTAATTGTGGGAGCGGGAGAGCAGTACTTC.

The chain recombines TRBV11-3 with TRBJ2-3; perhaps TRBD1 as D (6 bases). Trimming stripped 2 bases from V and 1 base from J, with 10 bases between. CDR1 is SGHNT, CDR2 YENEEA, per germline. This CDR3 is 15 amino acids long. The CDR3: CASSLSGTRTDTQYF. CDR3 in DNA: TGTGCCAGCAGCTTAAGTGGGACACGCACAGATACGCAGTATTTT. Complete variable domain (other parts from reference TRBV11-3 and TRBJ2-3): EAGVVQSPRYKIIEKKQPVAFWCNPISGHNTLYWYLQNLGQGPELLIRYENEEAVDDSQLPKDRFSAERLKGVDSTLKIQPAELGDSAVYLCASSLSGTRTDTQYFGPGTRLTVL.

The chain employs TRBV28 and TRBJ2-5; TRBD2 matches 8 bases. CDR3 length equals 13 residues. V dropped 7 bases and J dropped 5; count of bases not matched to a gene: 6. CDR1 MDHEN and CDR2 SYDVKM come from the germline V gene. CDR3 loop: CASKGGRYETQYF. CDR3 nucleotide sequence: TGTGCCAGCAAGGGCGGGAGGTACGAGACCCAGTACTTC.

The chain recombines TRBV28 with TRBJ2-1; 7 bases align to TRBD2. CDR1 is MDHEN, CDR2 SYDVKM, per germline. The J segment lost 8 bases and the V segment lost 6 bases, leaving 10 bases of the junction unmatched. The CDR3 runs to 14 residues. The CDR3 here is CASSQRDHTYEQFF. The CDR3 nucleotides read TGTGCCAGCAGCCAGCGGGATCATACATATGAGCAGTTCTTC.

This sequence joins TRBV7-2 and TRBJ2-7; TRBD2 agrees at 11 bases. Germline V gene sequence: CDR1 SGHTA, CDR2 FQGNSA. This CDR3 contains 17 residues. The J segment lost 1 base and the V segment lost 5 bases, leaving 10 bases of the junction unmatched. CDR3 sequence reads: CASSQAGTSGTSYEQYF. CDR3 nucleotides: TGTGCCAGCAGCCAGGCCGGGACTAGCGGAACTTCCTACGAGCAGTACTTC.

In this sample, this clone turned up once. A junction boundary mismatches the germline segment, possibly from a read error. The rearrangement joins TRBV19 to TRBJ2-1; TRBD2 agrees at 13 bases. CDR3 length: 14 residues. Germline CDR1 and CDR2: LNHDA and SQIVND (reference sequence). CDR3 sequence: CASSIRTSGSEEFF. As DNA, the CDR3 is TGTGCCAGTAGTATTCGGACTAGCGGGAGTGAGGAGTTCTTC.

The V gene is TRBV6-6, the J gene TRBJ1-2; no definite D call. V lost 2 bases and J 6 bases, leaving 10 bases between the germline ends. CDR3 size: 13 residues. Per the germline V gene, CDR1 is MNHNY and CDR2 is SVGAGI (reference sequence). CDR3 coding DNA: TGTGCCAGCAGTTACGTCGATGGAGATGGCTACACCTTC. As protein: CASSYVDGDGYTF.

This chain links TRBV15 with TRBJ1-5; D is perhaps TRBD1 (5 bases). Germline V CDR1 and CDR2: LNHNV, YYDKDF (reference sequence). With 0 bases removed from V and 7 bases from J, the gap between germline ends came to 13 bases. The CDR3 consists of 15 residues. The CDR3, as DNA: TGTGCCACCAGCAGAGATGGTCAGGGTCGACAGCCCCAGCATTTT. Its translation: CATSRDGQGRQPQHF.

In its sample, this clone was seen a few times. The V call is TRBV5-6, the J call TRBJ2-1; D might be TRBD2 (5 bases). V shed 2 bases and J shed 12 bases, with 15 bases lying between them. The CDR3 is made up of 13 amino acids. Germline V gene data show CDR1 as SGHDT and CDR2 as YYEEEE. The CDR3 reads CASSLQGNEGQFF. The CDR3 nucleotides read TGTGCCAGCAGCTTACAAGGGAATGAGGGGCAGTTCTTC.